These 27 T cell receptor beta chains originate from one sample sequenced in a study of tumor-infiltrating lymphocytes in primary liver carcinoma. TCR beta cDNA came from roughly 0.45 ug total RNA, primed with a constant-region primer. Three nested multiplex PCR rounds of slightly modified ARM-PCR generated TCR beta libraries. The opening two PCR rounds, approximately 10 cycles each, paired TRBV1-TRBV30 forward primers with a C-beta reverse primer. In TCRdb, the multiplex PCR reads were re-called with MiXCR into one record per CDR3 protein. This sample has about 200,000 distinct CDR3 sequences, with about 61% found just once. Unsorted whole blood yielded blood RNA, and germline DNA was extracted as well. Material for sequencing was peripheral blood. The receptor source for this set is a woman aged 55-70 years with primary liver carcinoma and hepatitis B virus infection.

Note on this clonotype: The junction does not match germline at one end; this may be a read error. The V call is TRBV11-2, the J call TRBJ2-5; the D gene is possibly TRBD2 (6 bases). The germline V gene has CDR1 SGHAT and CDR2 FQNNGV. This CDR3 region has 14 residues. The DNA of the CDR3 is TGTGCCGGCAGCTTAGGTAGGGCGGGGGAGACCCAGTACTTC. Translating it yields CAGSLGRAGETQYF.

The chain recombines TRBV15 with TRBJ2-5; tentative D call: TRBD1 (5 bases). The CDR3 is made up of 13 amino acids. V lost 4 bases and J lost 3, with 9 bases in between. The germline CDR1 and CDR2 sequences are LNHNV and YYDKDF (reference sequence). CDR3 DNA sequence: TGTGCCACCAGCACAAGACAGAAAGAGACCCAGTACTTC. Its translation: CATSTRQKETQYF.

A note on this clonotype: No conserved phenylalanine or tryptophan is present at the end of the CDR3, so a read error is the likely explanation. The DNA is left out, because the CDR3 cannot be placed on it with certainty; the CDR3 is given as TCRdb lists it. The chain joins TRBV29-1 to TRBJ2-7. The CDR3 length equals 11 residues, ends included. Per germline, CDR1 SQVTM and CDR2 ANQGSEA. This CDR3 is CSVGNSYEQYL.

Note on this clonotype: The junction and the germline gene differ at one end; a read error may be behind it. V gene TRBV11-3 combines with J gene TRBJ2-1; TRBD1 matches at 7 bases. Germline V lookup: CDR1 SGHNT, CDR2 YENEEA. The CDR3 is made up of 13 amino acids. CDR3 DNA sequence: TGTGCCAGCAGCTCACCTCGAGTTAGGGGGCAGTCCTTC. Amino acids: CASSSPRVRGQSF.

At least ten counts were recorded for this clonotype. The gene calls are TRBV6-5 and TRBJ2-5, with D possibly being TRBD1 or TRBD2 (5 bases each). Germline V CDR1 and CDR2: MNHEY, SVGAGI. CDR3 length: 15 residues. The V and J ends lost 5 bases and 1 base respectively, with 14 bases between them. CDR3 sequence reads: CASSHNRDLQETQYF. The CDR3 DNA is TGTGCCAGCAGTCACAATAGGGACCTCCAAGAGACCCAGTACTTC.

Turning to this clonotype: This may arise from a read error, as a much more abundant clone is one base away. This chain uses TRBV10-1 with TRBJ2-1; D is unresolved. The CDR3 has 15 residues. Germline-derived CDR1 and CDR2 are WNHNN and SYGVQD (reference sequence). The CDR3 region is CASSPNAGLGDERFF. The CDR3 coding sequence is TGCGCCAGCAGTCCAAATGCCGGGTTGGGCGATGAGCGGTTCTTC.

The V call is TRBV28, the J call TRBJ2-2; the D gene could be TRBD1 or TRBD2 (5 bases each). The germline V and J ends were trimmed by 8 bases and 1 base, with 8 bases remaining between them. CDR3 size: 13 residues. The germline V gene encodes CDR1 MDHEN and CDR2 SYDVKM. In DNA form, the CDR3 reads TGTGCCAGCCGGGACCAGAACACCGGGGAGCTGTTTTTT. Its translation: CASRDQNTGELFF.

The CDR3 is CASGPLAGGPYGRNAQYF. CDR3 bases: TGTGCCAGCGGCCCTTTAGCGGGAGGCCCATACGGCAGGAATGCGCAGTATTTT. J is TRBJ2-3 and V is TRBV7-8, with 10 bases aligning to TRBD2. The CDR3 sequence is 18 residues long. The V gene end was trimmed by 8 bases and the J gene end by 10 bases; junction bases not matched to a gene: 24. Germline CDR1 reads SGHVS; CDR2 reads FQNEAQ.

In its sample, this clonotype was seen many times. The chain uses TRBV4-1 and TRBJ2-3, with TRBD2 matching over 8 bases. V lost 0 bases and J lost 3; bases outside the gene matches: 11. The CDR3 extends over 18 amino acids. The germline V gene encodes CDR1 MGHRA and CDR2 YSYEKL. Here the CDR3 reads CASSQEDLAGPLTDTQYF. DNA for the CDR3: TGCGCCAGCAGCCAAGAGGACTTAGCGGGACCCCTTACAGATACGCAGTATTTT.

This clonotype came up a few times. At one end the junction does not follow the germline gene, possibly because of a read error. This chain joins TRBV11-2 and TRBJ1-6; D is undetermined. The germline V gene encodes CDR1 SGHAT and CDR2 FQNNGV. CDR3 length: 15 residues. The CDR3 sequence is CAGSFSGPYNSPLHF. CDR3 nucleotides: TGTGCCGGCAGCTTTTCTGGCCCGTACAACTCACCCCTCCATTTT.

About this clonotype itself: Germline and junction disagree at one end, which may indicate a read error. V usage is TRBV11-2 and J usage is TRBJ2-2; D possibly corresponds to TRBD2 (5 bases). Looked up from germline, CDR1 is SGHAT and CDR2 is FQNNGV. CDR3 length: 15 residues. CDR3 loop: CVSSWALSGTGELLF. The CDR3 DNA reads TGTGTCAGCAGCTGGGCCCTGTCCGGCACCGGGGAGCTGTTGTTT.

This clonotype appeared many times. V gene TRBV6-1 combines with J gene TRBJ2-5, with D perhaps matching TRBD1 (5 bases). Per the germline V gene, CDR1 is MNHNS and CDR2 is SASEGT. CDR3 length: 14 residues. Trimming pared 9 bases from V and 2 bases from J, leaving 16 bases between. The CDR3 protein is CASLLAGQQETQYF. In DNA, the CDR3 is TGTGCCAGTTTGCTGGCAGGGCAACAAGAGACCCAGTACTTC.

The J gene is TRBJ2-7, the V gene TRBV28; D tentatively fits TRBD1 or TRBD2 (5 bases each). The CDR3 runs to 14 residues. Trimming cost V 7 bases and J 3 bases, with 16 bases left between them. CDR1 is MDHEN and CDR2 is SYDVKM in the germline V gene. Written as DNA, the CDR3 is TGTGCCAGCAATGAGGCAGGGAGCAGCTACGAGCAGTACTTC. It is translated as CASNEAGSSYEQYF. The whole variable domain, remainder taken from reference TRBV28 and TRBJ2-7, is DVKVTQSSRYLVKRTGEKVFLECVQDMDHENMFWYRQDPGLGLRLIYFSYDVKMKEKGDIPEGYSVSREKKERFSLILESASTNQTSMYLCASNEAGSSYEQYFGPGTRLTVT.

Regarding this clonotype: This may come from a read error, since a much larger clone is one base off. This rearrangement joins TRBV6-6 to TRBJ1-4; 9 bases fit TRBD1. V gave up 9 bases and J gave up 8 bases; unmatched junction bases: 16. Germline loops: CDR1 MNHNY, CDR2 SVGAGI (reference sequence). This CDR3 spans 16 amino acids. The CDR3 sequence: CARSDPGQGYREKLFF. CDR3 DNA: TGTGCCAGAAGTGACCCGGGACAGGGCTACCGGGAAAAACTGTTTTTT.

The chain carries TRBV6-6 and TRBJ2-2, with D unresolved. The V gene lost 3 bases and the J gene lost 1 base, with 9 bases spanning the gap. Germline CDR1 reads MNHNY; CDR2 reads SVGAGI (reference sequence). The CDR3 length is 15 residues. CDR3 amino acids: CASSYSFRNTGELFF. The CDR3 coding sequence is TGTGCCAGCAGTTATTCGTTTAGGAACACCGGGGAGCTGTTTTTT.

This clonotype was recorded only once. This clone may be a read error of a much larger clone one base away. The V and J genes are TRBV4-1 and TRBJ1-2; D possibly corresponds to TRBD1 (5 bases). Trimming shortened V by 1 base and J by 5 bases, and 23 bases separated the two germline ends. The germline gives CDR1 MGHRA, CDR2 YSYEKL. The CDR3 contains 18 residues. The CDR3 reads CASSQGHSGGRPPYGYTF. The CDR3 bases are TGCGCCAGCAGCCAAGGCCATTCGGGGGGTCGACCCCCGTATGGCTACACCTTC.

As for this clonotype: Its ends do not fully match the called genes, so a read error is possible. The chain joins TRBV5-5 to TRBJ2-7, with D perhaps matching TRBD1 (5 bases). This CDR3 has 14 residues. Germline CDR1 and CDR2: SGHKS and YYEKEE (reference sequence). The CDR3 DNA reads as TGTGTCAGCAGCCGACAGAGAAGCTCCTACGAGCAGTACTTC. It specifies CVSSRQRSSYEQYF. The variable domain in full, with the rest retrieved from reference TRBV5-5 and TRBJ2-7, is DAGVTQSPTHLIKTRGQQVTLRCSPISGHKSVSWYQQVLGQGPQFIFQYYEKEERGRGNFPDRFSARQFPNYSSELNVNALLLGDSALYLCVSSRQRSSYEQYFGPGTRLTVT.

In this sample, this clonotype turned up a few times. The CDR3 DNA sequence: TGTGCCAGCAGTTTGCGGACTAGCGGGAGGGGCACAGATACGCAGTATTTT. This encodes CASSLRTSGRGTDTQYF. The chain couples TRBV28 to TRBJ2-3; 15 nucleotides match TRBD2. Germline V gene data show CDR1 as MDHEN and CDR2 as SYDVKM. V dropped 3 bases and J dropped 1; count of bases not matched to a gene: 2. The CDR3 is made up of 17 amino acids.

As regards this clonotype: This sequence may be a read error, since a much larger clone differs from it by one base. This chain connects TRBV5-8 to TRBJ2-7; D possibly uses TRBD1 or TRBD2 (6 bases each). This CDR3 has 15 residues. Per germline, CDR1 SGHTS and CDR2 YDEGEE. The V gene lost 0 bases and the J gene lost 6 bases, with 16 bases spanning the gap. The CDR3, as DNA: TGTGCCAGCAGCTTGGAACAGGGACTTGACTGCGAGCAGTACTTC. Its translation: CASSLEQGLDCEQYF.

This clonotype was observed once. Compared with germline, one end of the junction differs, possibly owing to a read error. The chain couples TRBV29-1 to TRBJ2-1, with 7 bases identical to TRBD2. This CDR3 comprises 17 residues. Per the germline V gene, CDR1 is SQVTM and CDR2 is ANQGSEA. CDR3 DNA: TGCAACGTTAGGGGACTAAGAGGAGGAGTGGGATACAATGAGCAGTTCTTC. As protein: CNVRGLRGGVGYNEQFF.

This clonotype has just a few counts. This clone may be a read error of a much larger clone one base away. The chain joins TRBV13 to TRBJ2-6; 7 bases match TRBD1. Germline-derived CDR1 and CDR2 are PRHDT and FYEKMQ (reference sequence). The V and J ends lost 5 bases and 2 bases, in that order; junction bases with no gene match: 3. CDR3 length equals 15 residues. The CDR3 DNA reads as TGTGCCAGCAGCATAACAGGGGCTGGGGCCAACGTCCTGACTTTC. Translated, it gives CASSITGAGANVLTF. Full variable domain (missing parts from reference TRBV13 and TRBJ2-6): AAGVIQSPRHLIKEKRETATLKCYPIPRHDTVYWYQQGPGQDPQFLISFYEKMQSDKGSIPDRFSAQQFSDYHSELNMSSLELGDSALYFCASSITGAGANVLTFGAGSRLTVL.

This clonotype was recorded only once. A read error is possible here, since a much larger clone lies one base away. The genes are TRBV29-1 and TRBJ2-1; D gene ambiguous. Trimming removed 5 bases from V and 15 bases from J, with 17 bases in between. In germline, CDR1 is SQVTM, CDR2 ANQGSEA. The CDR3 is made up of 11 amino acids. This CDR3 reads CSVLLIGLLFF. In DNA form, the CDR3 reads TGCAGCGTTTTACTGATAGGGTTGCTGTTCTTC.

Regarding this clonotype: The junction departs from germline at one end; a sequencing error may be responsible. The chain joins TRBV29-1 to TRBJ2-2; D uncertain. The CDR3 is made up of 13 amino acids. Germline CDR1 and CDR2: SQVTM and ANQGSEA. The CDR3 DNA sequence: TGCAGCGTTGACCACAAGGGTCCCGGTGAGCTGTTATTT. Amino acids: CSVDHKGPGELLF.

On this clonotype: Relative to the germline gene, one junction end is altered; a read error may explain this. The chain couples TRBV4-2 to TRBJ2-3; possible D gene TRBD1, 5 bases. This CDR3 has 15 amino acids. Germline V CDR1 and CDR2: LGHNA, YNFKEQ. Written as DNA, the CDR3 is TGTGTCAGCAGCCAAGATTGGACAATCATAGATACGCAGTATTTT. This codes for CVSSQDWTIIDTQYF.

The chain couples TRBV7-3 to TRBJ2-2; D is undetermined. This CDR3 comprises 13 residues. In germline, CDR1 is SGHTA, CDR2 FQGTGA. The V end was cut by 6 bases, the J end by 6 bases, with 11 bases between. Here the CDR3 reads CASSPYTAGELFF. The CDR3 nucleotides are TGTGCCAGCAGTCCTTACACTGCCGGGGAGCTGTTTTTT.

The chain has TRBV29-1 and TRBJ1-2; tentatively, D is TRBD1 (5 bases). The CDR3 loop spans 14 amino acids. Germline CDR1 and CDR2: SQVTM and ANQGSEA. Trimming shortened V by 4 bases and J by 2 bases, and 14 bases separated the two germline ends. The CDR3 loop reads CSVGGSDNNYGYTF. The CDR3, as DNA: TGCAGCGTTGGAGGATCGGACAACAACTATGGCTACACCTTC.

Concerning this clonotype itself: This sequence may be a read error, since a much larger clone differs from it by one base. This chain connects TRBV10-3 to TRBJ1-1, with D unclear. Germline-derived CDR1 and CDR2 are ENHRY and SYGVKD. The V gene lost 11 bases and the J gene lost 1 base, with 20 bases spanning the gap. This CDR3 has 15 residues. CDR3 in amino acids: CAVNNLKGKNTEAFF. Here the CDR3 DNA reads TGTGCCGTCAATAATCTGAAGGGTAAGAACACTGAAGCTTTCTTT.